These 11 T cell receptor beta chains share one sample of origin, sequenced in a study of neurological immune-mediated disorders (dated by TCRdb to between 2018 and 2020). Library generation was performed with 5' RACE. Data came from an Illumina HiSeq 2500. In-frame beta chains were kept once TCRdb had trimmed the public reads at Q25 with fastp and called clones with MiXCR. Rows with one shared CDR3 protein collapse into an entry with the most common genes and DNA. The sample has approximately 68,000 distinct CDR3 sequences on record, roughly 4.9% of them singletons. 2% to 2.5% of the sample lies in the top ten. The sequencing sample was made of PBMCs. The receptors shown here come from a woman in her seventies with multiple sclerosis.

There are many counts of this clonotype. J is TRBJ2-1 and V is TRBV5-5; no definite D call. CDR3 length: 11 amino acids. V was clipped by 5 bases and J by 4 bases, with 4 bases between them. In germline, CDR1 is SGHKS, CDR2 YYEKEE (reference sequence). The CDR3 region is CASSNYNEQFF. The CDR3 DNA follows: TGTGCCAGCAGTAATTACAATGAGCAGTTCTTC.

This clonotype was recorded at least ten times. The CDR3 sequence is CASSLEYATDTQYF. The CDR3 coding sequence is TGCGCCAGCAGCTTAGAGTATGCCACAGATACGCAGTATTTT. The V gene is TRBV5-1, the J gene TRBJ2-3; D gene ambiguous. CDR3 length equals 14 residues. V was shortened by 2 bases and J by 2 bases, with 9 bases between the two germline ends. The germline V gene encodes CDR1 SGHRS and CDR2 YFSETQ.

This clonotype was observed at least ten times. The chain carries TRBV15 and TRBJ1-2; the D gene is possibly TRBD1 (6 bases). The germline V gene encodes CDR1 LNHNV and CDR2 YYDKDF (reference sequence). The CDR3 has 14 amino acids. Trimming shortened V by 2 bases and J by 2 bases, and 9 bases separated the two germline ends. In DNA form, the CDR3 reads TGTGCCACCAGCAGACCGGACAGCAACTATGGCTACACCTTC. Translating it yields CATSRPDSNYGYTF.

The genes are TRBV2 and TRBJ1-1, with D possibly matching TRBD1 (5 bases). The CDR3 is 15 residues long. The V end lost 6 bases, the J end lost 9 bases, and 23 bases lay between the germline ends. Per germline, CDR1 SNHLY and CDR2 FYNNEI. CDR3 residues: CASSSRGDGLTKAFF. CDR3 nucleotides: TGTGCCAGCAGCTCCCGAGGGGATGGTTTGACTAAAGCTTTCTTT.

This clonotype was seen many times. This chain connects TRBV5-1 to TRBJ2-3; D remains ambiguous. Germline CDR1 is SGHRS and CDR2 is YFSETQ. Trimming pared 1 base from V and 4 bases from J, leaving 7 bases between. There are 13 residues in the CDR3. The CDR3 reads CASSLMGADTQYF. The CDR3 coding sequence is TGCGCCAGCAGCTTGATGGGCGCAGATACGCAGTATTTT.

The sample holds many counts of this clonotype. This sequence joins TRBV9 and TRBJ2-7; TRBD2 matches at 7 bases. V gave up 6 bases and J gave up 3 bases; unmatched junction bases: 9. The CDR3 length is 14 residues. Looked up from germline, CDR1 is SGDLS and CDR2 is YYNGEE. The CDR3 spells CASIGGKPGYEQYF. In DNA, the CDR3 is TGTGCCAGCATCGGGGGGAAGCCAGGCTACGAGCAGTACTTC.

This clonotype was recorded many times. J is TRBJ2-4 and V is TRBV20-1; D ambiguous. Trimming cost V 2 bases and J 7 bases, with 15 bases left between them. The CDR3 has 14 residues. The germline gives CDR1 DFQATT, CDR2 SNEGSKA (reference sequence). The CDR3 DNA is TGCAGTGCTAGACTACCCGGAGAGTGGAACATTCAGTACTTC. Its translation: CSARLPGEWNIQYF.

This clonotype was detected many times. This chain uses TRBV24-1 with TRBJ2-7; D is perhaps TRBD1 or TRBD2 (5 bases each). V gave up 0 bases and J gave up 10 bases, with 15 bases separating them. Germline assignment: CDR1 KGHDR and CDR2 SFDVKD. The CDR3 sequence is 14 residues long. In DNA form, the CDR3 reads TGTGCCACCAGTGATTTGGGTCGGGACGGCGGTCAGTACTTC. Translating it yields CATSDLGRDGGQYF.

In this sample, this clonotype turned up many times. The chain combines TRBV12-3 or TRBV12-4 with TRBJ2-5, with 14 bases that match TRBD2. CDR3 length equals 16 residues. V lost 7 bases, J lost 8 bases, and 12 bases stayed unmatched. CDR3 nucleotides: TGTGCCAGCACCACGGGTAGCGGGACTAGCGGGAGAACCCAGTACTTC. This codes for CASTTGSGTSGRTQYF.

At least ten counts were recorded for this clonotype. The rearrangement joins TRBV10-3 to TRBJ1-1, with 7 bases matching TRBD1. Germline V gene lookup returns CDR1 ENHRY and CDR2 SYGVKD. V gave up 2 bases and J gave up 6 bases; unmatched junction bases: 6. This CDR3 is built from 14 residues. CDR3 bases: TGTGCCATCAGTGAGCCGGGACAGTCCGCTGAAGCTTTCTTT. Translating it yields CAISEPGQSAEAFF.

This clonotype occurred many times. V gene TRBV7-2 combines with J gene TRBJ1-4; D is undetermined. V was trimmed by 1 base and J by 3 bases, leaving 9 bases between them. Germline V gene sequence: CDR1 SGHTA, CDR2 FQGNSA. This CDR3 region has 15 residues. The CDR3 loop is CASSLEAEANEKLFF. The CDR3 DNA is TGTGCCAGCAGCTTAGAAGCAGAGGCTAATGAAAAACTGTTTTTT. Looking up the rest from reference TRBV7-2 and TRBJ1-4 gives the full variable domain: GAGVSQSPSNKVTEKGKDVELRCDPISGHTALYWYRQSLGQGLEFLIYFQGNSAPDKSGLPSDRFSAERTGGSVSTLTIQRTQQEDSAVYLCASSLEAEANEKLFFGSGTQLSVL.